This T cell receptor beta chain was profiled in a study of T cell changes during pregnancy in multiple sclerosis. From germline, CDR1 is LNHDA and CDR2 SQIVND (reference sequence). The length of the CDR3 is 13 residues. With 5 bases removed from V and 3 bases from J, the gap between germline ends came to 11 bases. The repertoire was sequenced with immunoSEQ multiplex PCR; TCRdb's copy has only in-frame clones and lacks some. The repertoire holds approximately 50,000 clones, with about nine tenths as singletons. Sequenced here: CD8+ T cells from peripheral blood mononuclear cells, sampled after pregnancy. V and J are TRBV19 and TRBJ2-7, with D possibly matching TRBD1 (5 bases). The TCR was taken from a female donor with multiple sclerosis, enrolled in a pregnancy study. The CDR3 nucleotides are TGTGCCAGTAGTCGGACACTGTACTACGAGCAGTACTTC. Amino acid sequence: CASSRTLYYEQYF.